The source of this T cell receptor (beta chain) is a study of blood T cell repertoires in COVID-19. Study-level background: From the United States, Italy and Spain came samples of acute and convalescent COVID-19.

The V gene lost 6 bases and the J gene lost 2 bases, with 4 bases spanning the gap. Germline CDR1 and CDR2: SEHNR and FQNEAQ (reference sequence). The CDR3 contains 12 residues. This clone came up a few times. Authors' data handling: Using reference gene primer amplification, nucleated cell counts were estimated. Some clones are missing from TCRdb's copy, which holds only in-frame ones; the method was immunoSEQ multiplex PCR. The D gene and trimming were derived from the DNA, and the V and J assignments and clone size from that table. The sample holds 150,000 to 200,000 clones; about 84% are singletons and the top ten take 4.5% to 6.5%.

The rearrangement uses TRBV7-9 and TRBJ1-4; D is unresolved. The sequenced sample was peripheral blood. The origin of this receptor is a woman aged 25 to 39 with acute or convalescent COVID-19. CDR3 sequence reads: CASRSTNEKLFF. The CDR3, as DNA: TGTGCCAGCAGATCGACTAATGAAAAACTGTTTTTT.